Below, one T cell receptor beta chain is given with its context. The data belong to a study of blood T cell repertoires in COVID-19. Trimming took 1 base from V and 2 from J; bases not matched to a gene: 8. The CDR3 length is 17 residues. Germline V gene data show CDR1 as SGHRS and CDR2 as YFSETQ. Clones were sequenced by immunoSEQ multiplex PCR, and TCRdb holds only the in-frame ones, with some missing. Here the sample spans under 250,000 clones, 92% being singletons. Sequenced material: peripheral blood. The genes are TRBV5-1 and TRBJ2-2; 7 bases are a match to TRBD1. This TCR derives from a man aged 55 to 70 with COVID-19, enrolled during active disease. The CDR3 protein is CASSLRQGVINTGELFF. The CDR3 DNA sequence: TGCGCCAGCAGCTTGAGGCAGGGGGTTATTAACACCGGGGAGCTGTTTTTT.